One and the same sample provided the 25 T cell receptor beta chains below, sequenced in a study of blood T cell repertoires in COVID-19. Sequencing was performed with immunoSEQ multiplex PCR; in TCRdb, only in-frame clones are kept and a portion is missing. The sample has around 100,000 clones; roughly 71% are singletons. The source material was peripheral blood. The receptors were sampled from a man older than 75 with acute or convalescent COVID-19.

The rearrangement links TRBV6-5 to TRBJ2-7, with D hard to call. CDR1 and CDR2 from the germline V gene are MNHEY and SVGAGI. V lost 0 bases and J 1 base, leaving 10 bases between the germline ends. The length of the CDR3 is 15 residues. This chain's CDR3 is CASSYSGHLSYEQYF. The CDR3 region has the DNA TGTGCCAGCAGTTACTCCGGTCATTTGTCCTACGAGCAGTACTTC.

The rearrangement joins TRBV7-2 to TRBJ2-1; 7 nucleotides align to TRBD1. The CDR3 totals 15 residues. Per germline, CDR1 SGHTA and CDR2 FQGNSA. Trimming took 5 bases from V and 5 from J; bases not matched to a gene: 9. In nucleotides, the CDR3 is TGTGCCAGCAGCATAAGAGGGACAGCGAACAATGAGCAGTTCTTC. Amino acids: CASSIRGTANNEQFF. The full variable domain, rest sourced from reference TRBV7-2 and TRBJ2-1, is GAGVSQSPSNKVTEKGKDVELRCDPISGHTALYWYRQSLGQGLEFLIYFQGNSAPDKSGLPSDRFSAERTGGSVSTLTIQRTQQEDSAVYLCASSIRGTANNEQFFGPGTRLTVL.

The V call is TRBV5-1, the J call TRBJ1-4; possibly TRBD1 for D (6 bases). The germline V and J ends were trimmed by 2 bases and 8 bases, with 13 bases remaining between them. This CDR3 is built from 14 residues. Germline loops: CDR1 SGHRS, CDR2 YFSETQ. CDR3 in amino acids: CASSLGGVREKLFF. CDR3 DNA: TGCGCCAGCAGCTTAGGGGGAGTACGGGAAAAACTGTTTTTT.

The J gene is TRBJ1-1, the V gene TRBV28, with no clear D. CDR1 MDHEN and CDR2 SYDVKM come from the germline V gene. Trimming stripped 6 bases from V and 4 bases from J, with 12 bases between. CDR3 length: 13 residues. The CDR3 is CASRPTEPTEAFF. The CDR3 nucleotides are TGTGCCAGCAGGCCCACAGAGCCCACTGAAGCTTTCTTT. The variable domain in full, completed from reference TRBV28 and TRBJ1-1, reads DVKVTQSSRYLVKRTGEKVFLECVQDMDHENMFWYRQDPGLGLRLIYFSYDVKMKEKGDIPEGYSVSREKKERFSLILESASTNQTSMYLCASRPTEPTEAFFGQGTRLTVV.

The rearrangement joins TRBV5-6 to TRBJ2-1; 7 bases map to TRBD2. CDR3 size: 15 residues. V lost 0 bases and J lost 10; bases outside the gene matches: 10. The germline V gene has CDR1 SGHDT and CDR2 YYEEEE. The CDR3 is CASSLVAGQRSEQFF. In DNA, the CDR3 is TGTGCCAGCAGCTTGGTAGCGGGCCAACGATCCGAGCAGTTCTTC.

Worth noting for this clone: An end of the junction differs from the germline gene, which may be a read error. V usage is TRBV7-9 and J usage is TRBJ2-1, with 11 nucleotides matching TRBD2. Germline assignment: CDR1 SEHNR and CDR2 FQNEAQ (reference sequence). The CDR3 is 14 residues long. For the CDR3, the DNA is TGTGCCAGCAGCCTAGCGGGGGGTCGCAATGAGCAGTTCTTC. Its translation is CASSLAGGRNEQFF.

The chain employs TRBV29-1 and TRBJ1-2; D might be TRBD1 (5 bases). Germline V gene sequence: CDR1 SQVTM, CDR2 ANQGSEA. This CDR3 is built from 11 residues. Deletions cut 7 bases from V and 4 bases from J, with 10 bases between. CDR3 residues: CSGGHLYGYTF. CDR3 nucleotide sequence: TGCAGCGGTGGACACCTCTATGGCTACACCTTC.

This clone was counted only a few times. The chain recombines TRBV6-5 with TRBJ2-7; tentative D call: TRBD1 (7 bases). Germline assignment: CDR1 MNHEY and CDR2 SVGAGI. V lost 6 bases and J 6 bases, leaving 21 bases between the germline ends. The CDR3 consists of 15 residues. The CDR3 nucleotides are TGTGCCAGCAGAAGGGGGCCAGGGGAGGTGGGCGAGCAGTACTTC. Amino acids: CASRRGPGEVGEQYF.

The J gene is TRBJ2-5, the V gene TRBV10-1, with D unclear. Germline V gene sequence: CDR1 WNHNN, CDR2 SYGVQD (reference sequence). The V end lost 6 bases, the J end lost 2 bases, and 16 bases lay between the germline ends. The CDR3 length is 15 residues. The CDR3 sequence: CASRRNSAYQETQYF. DNA of the CDR3: TGCGCCAGCAGGAGGAATTCGGCGTATCAAGAGACCCAGTACTTC.

This chain uses TRBV12-3 or TRBV12-4 with TRBJ1-2; 7 positions agree with TRBD1. The CDR3 spans 13 residues. Trimming cost V 5 bases and J 4 bases; bases outside gene matches: 4. The CDR3 DNA sequence: TGTGCCAGCAGTATTAACAGGGGCTATGGCTACACCTTC. Protein product: CASSINRGYGYTF.

This clone was detected only a few times. CDR3 nucleotide sequence: TGTGCCAGCAGTTTTTTTGGGGACAGGGGGGTCTATGGCTACACCTTC. Amino acids: CASSFFGDRGVYGYTF. The chain combines TRBV28 with TRBJ1-2; 11 nucleotides line up with TRBD1. V lost 3 bases and J lost 4; bases outside the gene matches: 7. This CDR3 is built from 16 residues. Germline V CDR1 and CDR2: MDHEN, SYDVKM.

This clone was found a few times. The V call is TRBV7-8, the J call TRBJ2-1; perhaps TRBD1 as D (6 bases). With 1 base removed from V and 10 bases from J, the gap between germline ends came to 14 bases. Germline V gene lookup returns CDR1 SGHVS and CDR2 FQNEAQ. The CDR3 contains 14 residues. CDR3 amino acids: CASSLEGEGWEQFF. In DNA form, the CDR3 reads TGTGCCAGCAGCTTAGAGGGGGAAGGGTGGGAGCAGTTCTTC.

The chain recombines TRBV6-1 with TRBJ2-7; 8 nucleotides match TRBD1. The V and J ends lost 2 bases and 2 bases, in that order; junction bases with no gene match: 8. CDR3 length: 16 residues. Germline V gives CDR1 MNHNS, CDR2 SASEGT. CDR3 bases: TGTGCCAGCAGTGAAAATGAGGGACAGGCGGCCTACGAGCAGTACTTC. As protein: CASSENEGQAAYEQYF.

Of note for this clone: One junction end does not reproduce the germline sequence, and a read error may be involved. The gene calls are TRBV9 and TRBJ2-1; D may be TRBD2 (5 bases). This CDR3 has 13 amino acids. Germline V lookup: CDR1 SGDLS, CDR2 YYNGEE. CDR3: CAGSVVLVVSQFF. The CDR3 coding sequence is TGTGCCGGCAGCGTAGTACTAGTGGTCTCGCAGTTCTTC. Full variable domain (missing parts from reference TRBV9 and TRBJ2-1): DSGVTQTPKHLITATGQRVTLRCSPRSGDLSVYWYQQSLDQGLQFLIQYYNGEERAKGNILERFSAQQFPDLHSELNLSSLELGDSALYFCAGSVVLVVSQFFGPGTRLTVL.

This sequence joins TRBV4-2 and TRBJ2-3, with a tentative D call TRBD2 (5 bases). CDR3 length: 16 amino acids. Germline assignment: CDR1 LGHNA and CDR2 YNFKEQ. Trimming left V 1 base short and J 1 base short, with 12 bases between. This CDR3 reads CASSQGSGGGTDTQYF. The DNA for the CDR3 is TGTGCCAGCAGCCAAGGCTCCGGAGGCGGCACAGATACGCAGTATTTT.

The rearrangement uses TRBV5-4 and TRBJ2-1; TRBD2 matches at 7 bases. The length of the CDR3 is 15 residues. Trimming at V came to 1 base and at J to 8 bases, leaving 9 bases not matched to a gene. Per germline, CDR1 SGHNT and CDR2 YYREEE (reference sequence). CDR3 sequence: CASSLFVSGLDEQFF. CDR3 DNA: TGTGCCAGCAGCTTGTTTGTTAGCGGACTAGATGAGCAGTTCTTC.

This chain links TRBV2 with TRBJ1-1, with TRBD1 as a possible D gene (6 bases). The CDR3 has 15 amino acids. Germline CDR1 and CDR2: SNHLY and FYNNEI. Trimming took 6 bases from V and 1 from J, leaving 15 bases between them. CDR3 nucleotide sequence: TGTGCCAGCAGGGTTATGGACAGTCCGAACACTGAAGCTTTCTTT. Residues: CASRVMDSPNTEAFF.

The V gene is TRBV5-1, the J gene TRBJ2-1; 10 bases are a match to TRBD2. V shed 1 base and J 6 bases; nucleotides not matched to a gene: 4. The CDR3 is made up of 15 amino acids. Germline CDR1 is SGHRS and CDR2 is YFSETQ. The CDR3 DNA follows: TGCGCCAGCAGCTTGCCTAGCGGGAGCGGCAATGAGCAGTTCTTC. Translated: CASSLPSGSGNEQFF.

The chain recombines TRBV11-2 with TRBJ2-7; D is perhaps TRBD2 (6 bases). Germline V gene sequence: CDR1 SGHAT, CDR2 FQNNGV. The CDR3 has 16 residues. The germline V and J ends were trimmed by 0 bases and 3 bases, with 15 bases remaining between them. The CDR3 coding sequence is TGTGCCAGCAGCTTAGAGGGGTCGGGGGTTGGCTACGAGCAGTACTTC. Translation gives CASSLEGSGVGYEQYF.

The V call is TRBV2, the J call TRBJ2-5, with D possibly being TRBD2 (6 bases). Germline loops: CDR1 SNHLY, CDR2 FYNNEI. This CDR3 comprises 11 residues. Trimming shortened V by 4 bases and J by 13 bases, and 13 bases separated the two germline ends. CDR3 region: CASSVTRERYF. CDR3 in DNA: TGTGCCAGCAGTGTAACCCGGGAGAGGTACTTC.

The chain carries TRBV7-2 and TRBJ1-2; D call uncertain. The V end lost 4 bases, the J end lost 8 bases, and 14 bases lay between the germline ends. This CDR3 region has 13 residues. Germline V lookup: CDR1 SGHTA, CDR2 FQGNSA. CDR3 sequence reads: CASSSSWGDGYTF. The CDR3 DNA follows: TGTGCCAGCAGCTCCAGCTGGGGAGACGGCTACACCTTC.

This clone was detected once. The chain carries TRBV2 and TRBJ2-3, with a weak D call TRBD2 (6 bases). Germline CDR1 SNHLY, CDR2 FYNNEI. This CDR3 is 13 amino acids long. V lost 7 bases and J 5 bases, leaving 13 bases between the germline ends. Here the CDR3 DNA reads TGTGCCAGCATGGAACAGGAGGGAGATACGCAGTATTTT. It translates to CASMEQEGDTQYF.

This clone appeared once. The chain has TRBV5-1 and TRBJ2-3; D is perhaps TRBD1 (5 bases). V was pared by 6 bases and J by 3 bases, with 14 bases between. In germline, CDR1 is SGHRS, CDR2 YFSETQ. This CDR3 region has 14 residues. In DNA form, the CDR3 reads TGCGCCAGCATGGACCTCAGGGAAACAGATACGCAGTATTTT. The encoded protein is CASMDLRETDTQYF. Using reference TRBV5-1 and TRBJ2-3 for the parts outside the CDR3, the full variable domain is KAGVTQTPRYLIKTRGQQVTLSCSPISGHRSVSWYQQTPGQGLQFLFEYFSETQRNKGNFPGRFSGRQFSNSRSEMNVSTLELGDSALYLCASMDLRETDTQYFGPGTRLTVL.

The chain combines TRBV2 with TRBJ2-3, with D possibly TRBD1 on 5 matching bases. CDR1 is SNHLY, CDR2 FYNNEI, per germline. CDR3 length: 13 amino acids. Trimming took off 4 bases at V and 6 bases at J, with 11 bases between the two ends. Here the CDR3 DNA reads TGTGCCAGCAGTGGCCTAAAGGGGGATACGCAGTATTTT. Amino acid sequence: CASSGLKGDTQYF. Combining the CDR3 with reference TRBV2 and TRBJ2-3 gives the whole variable domain EPEVTQTPSHQVTQMGQEVILRCVPISNHLYFYWYRQILGQKVEFLVSFYNNEISEKSEIFDDQFSVERPDGSNFTLKIRSTKLEDSAMYFCASSGLKGDTQYFGPGTRLTVL.

The chain links TRBV19 to TRBJ2-4, with 11 bases that match TRBD2. CDR1 is LNHDA and CDR2 is SQIVND in the germline V gene (reference sequence). This CDR3 is built from 16 residues. V gave up 4 bases and J gave up 1 base; unmatched junction bases: 3. The CDR3 is CASSRASGRAKNIQYF. The CDR3 DNA follows: TGTGCCAGTAGTAGGGCTAGCGGGAGGGCCAAAAACATTCAGTACTTC.